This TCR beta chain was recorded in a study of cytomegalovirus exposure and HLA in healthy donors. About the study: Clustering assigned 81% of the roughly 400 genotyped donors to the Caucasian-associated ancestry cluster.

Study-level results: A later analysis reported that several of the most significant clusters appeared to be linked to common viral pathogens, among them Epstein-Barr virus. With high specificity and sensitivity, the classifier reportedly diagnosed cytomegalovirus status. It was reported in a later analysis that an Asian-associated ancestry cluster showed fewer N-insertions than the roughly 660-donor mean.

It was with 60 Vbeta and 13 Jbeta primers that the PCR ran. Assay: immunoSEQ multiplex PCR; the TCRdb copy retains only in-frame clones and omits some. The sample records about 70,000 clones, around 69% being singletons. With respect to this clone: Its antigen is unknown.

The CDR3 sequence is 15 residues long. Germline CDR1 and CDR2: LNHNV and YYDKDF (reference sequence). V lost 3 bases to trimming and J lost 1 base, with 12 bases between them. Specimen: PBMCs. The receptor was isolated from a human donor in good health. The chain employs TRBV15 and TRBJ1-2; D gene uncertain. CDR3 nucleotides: TGTGCCACCAGCAGTTACGACGGGAGTAACTATGGCTACACCTTC. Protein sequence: CATSSYDGSNYGYTF.